A single sample gave rise to the 27 T cell receptor beta chains below, sequenced in a study of blood T cell repertoires in COVID-19. The method was immunoSEQ multiplex PCR; TCRdb's version includes in-frame clones alone and lacks a portion of them. The sample includes roughly 200,000 clones, under 90% of them seen just once. The sample comprised PBMCs or T cells enriched from blood (not recorded which). Source of these receptors: a woman aged 25-40 years with acute COVID-19.

Points on this clone: Other DNA variants within this sample encode the same CDR3. V usage is TRBV4-3 and J usage is TRBJ1-1; D is unresolved. Trimming took off 1 base at V and 1 base at J, with 4 bases between the two ends. Germline lookup yields CDR1 LGHNA and CDR2 YSLEER. The length of the CDR3 is 13 residues. The CDR3 is CASSQAGNTEAFF. DNA for the CDR3: TGCGCCAGCAGCCAAGCGGGGAACACTGAAGCTTTCTTT.

The gene calls are TRBV9 and TRBJ2-7; 7 bases map to TRBD1. CDR1 is SGDLS, CDR2 YYNGEE, per germline. Losses at the gene ends were 3 bases for V and 2 bases for J; bases not matched to a gene: 2. This CDR3 spans 13 amino acids. The CDR3 DNA follows: TGTGCCAGCAGCGAGGGGACAGCCTACGAGCAGTACTTC. Amino acids: CASSEGTAYEQYF. Based on the CDR3 plus reference TRBV9 and TRBJ2-7, the full variable domain is DSGVTQTPKHLITATGQRVTLRCSPRSGDLSVYWYQQSLDQGLQFLIQYYNGEERAKGNILERFSAQQFPDLHSELNLSSLELGDSALYFCASSEGTAYEQYFGPGTRLTVT.

The chain links TRBV19 to TRBJ1-1; no firm D call. The CDR3 length is 13 residues. V dropped 7 bases and J dropped 1 base, with 10 bases sitting between them. The germline CDR1 and CDR2 sequences are LNHDA and SQIVND (reference sequence). The CDR3 region has the DNA TGTGCCAGTACCCCAGTTTCGAACACTGAAGCTTTCTTT. This sequence encodes CASTPVSNTEAFF.

The chain recombines TRBV3-1 (or the pseudogene TRBV3-2) with TRBJ2-1; weak D call: TRBD2 (6 bases). Germline assignment: CDR1 LGHDT and CDR2 YNNKEL (reference sequence). The CDR3 is 15 amino acids. The V gene lost 5 bases and the J gene lost 1 base, with 12 bases spanning the gap. The DNA of the CDR3 is TGTGCCAGCAGCAATAGCGGCGGTTCCTACAATGAGCAGTTCTTC. It specifies CASSNSGGSYNEQFF.

This chain links TRBV24-1 with TRBJ1-2; weak D call: TRBD1 (6 bases). V was trimmed by 4 bases and J by 8 bases, leaving 19 bases between them. Germline CDR1 reads KGHDR; CDR2 reads SFDVKD. This CDR3 has 15 residues. The chain's CDR3 is CATSETGTLLRGYTF. DNA of the CDR3: TGTGCCACCAGTGAAACCGGGACACTCCTCCGGGGCTACACCTTC.

The chain carries TRBV27 and TRBJ2-1; TRBD1 matches 8 bases. V dropped 2 bases and J dropped 5; count of bases not matched to a gene: 8. Germline lookup yields CDR1 MNHEY and CDR2 SMNVEV (reference sequence). The CDR3 length is 16 residues. CDR3 protein: CASSLLRQGRNNEQFF. The CDR3 nucleotides are TGTGCCAGCAGTTTACTTCGACAGGGGCGAAACAATGAGCAGTTCTTC.

This chain links TRBV6-1 with TRBJ1-2; 7 bases fit TRBD1. Unmatched junction bases numbered 11, after V lost 4 bases and J lost 0 bases. The germline V gene encodes CDR1 MNHNS and CDR2 SASEGT. The CDR3 sequence is 17 residues long. DNA for the CDR3: TGTGCCAGCAGTGGCCGGGACAGAAACCCTACTAACTATGGCTACACCTTC. Protein product: CASSGRDRNPTNYGYTF.

The rearrangement uses TRBV5-3 and TRBJ1-2; no clear D gene. TRBV5-3 is an open reading frame whose function is uncertain. This CDR3 comprises 14 residues. V shed 6 bases and J shed 1 base, with 13 bases lying between them. The CDR3 DNA reads as TGTGCCAGAAATGGCTTCCCCAGTAACTATGGCTACACCTTC. Encoded protein: CARNGFPSNYGYTF.

The chain combines TRBV4-1 with TRBJ1-1, with a possible D match to TRBD1 (5 bases). Germline V CDR1 and CDR2: MGHRA, YSYEKL. Trimming cost V 1 base and J 5 bases, with 11 bases left between them. CDR3 length: 14 amino acids. The CDR3 sequence is CASSQGQMRTEAFF. The CDR3 nucleotides are TGCGCCAGCAGCCAAGGACAGATGAGGACTGAAGCTTTCTTT.

J is TRBJ1-4 and V is TRBV5-6, with 7 bases lining up with TRBD1. The CDR3 consists of 15 residues. V dropped 1 base and J dropped 4; count of bases not matched to a gene: 4. Looked up from germline, CDR1 is SGHDT and CDR2 is YYEEEE. The DNA for the CDR3 is TGTGCCAGCAGCTTGATTCAGGGGGATAATGAAAAACTGTTTTTT. Translating it yields CASSLIQGDNEKLFF.

The rearrangement links TRBV6-5 to TRBJ1-2; 10 nucleotides align to TRBD1. V shed 6 bases and J 4 bases; nucleotides not matched to a gene: 8. The CDR3 length is 15 residues. The V gene's germline CDR1 is MNHEY and CDR2 SVGAGI. The CDR3 protein is CASSFTTGGRYGYTF. For the CDR3, the DNA is TGTGCCAGCAGCTTTACGACAGGGGGCCGCTATGGCTACACCTTC.

The chain is built from TRBV30 and TRBJ1-2; perhaps TRBD1 as D (6 bases). CDR1 and CDR2 (germline): GTSNPN, SVGIG (reference sequence). V lost 2 bases and J lost 3, with 13 bases in between. The CDR3 length is 14 residues. DNA for the CDR3: TGTGCCTGGAGTTCAGAGACAGGAGACTATGGCTACACCTTC. Its translation: CAWSSETGDYGYTF.

This chain connects TRBV5-1 to TRBJ1-1, with unresolved D. CDR3 length: 13 amino acids. Germline V gene sequence: CDR1 SGHRS, CDR2 YFSETQ. V dropped 0 bases and J dropped 2 bases, with 5 bases sitting between them. The CDR3 bases are TGCGCCAGCAGCTTGGATAGTAACACTGAAGCTTTCTTT. Residues: CASSLDSNTEAFF.

The V and J genes are TRBV7-3 and TRBJ1-1; D possibly corresponds to TRBD1 (5 bases). The CDR3 runs 16 residues. CDR1 and CDR2 (germline): SGHTA, FQGTGA. The germline V and J ends were trimmed by 3 bases and 4 bases, with 18 bases remaining between them. The CDR3: CASSLFPGDGATEAFF. In DNA, the CDR3 is TGTGCCAGCAGCTTGTTCCCTGGGGATGGGGCCACTGAAGCTTTCTTT.

The rearrangement links TRBV30 to TRBJ1-1, with a possible D match to TRBD1 (6 bases). Trimming removed 4 bases at V and 4 bases at J, with 13 bases between. The CDR3 contains 13 residues. Germline V CDR1 and CDR2: GTSNPN, SVGIG (reference sequence). CDR3 sequence reads: CAWTGGLGTEAFF. The DNA for the CDR3 is TGTGCCTGGACCGGGGGGCTGGGCACTGAAGCTTTCTTT.

This chain connects TRBV7-2 to TRBJ1-3; possible D gene TRBD1, 6 bases. The V end lost 4 bases, the J end lost 0 bases, and 10 bases lay between the germline ends. This CDR3 has 15 amino acids. In germline, CDR1 is SGHTA, CDR2 FQGNSA. CDR3 nucleotide sequence: TGTGCCAGCAGCTCCCGGACAGACTCTGGAAACACCATATATTTT. Its protein is CASSSRTDSGNTIYF.

The chain uses TRBV5-6 and TRBJ2-3, with D possibly being TRBD2 (5 bases). CDR1 is SGHDT, CDR2 YYEEEE, per germline. The V gene lost 1 base and the J gene lost 8 bases, with 11 bases spanning the gap. The CDR3 totals 13 residues. DNA of the CDR3: TGTGCCAGCAGCTTGAACCGGGAAGGTACGCAGTATTTT. It yields the protein CASSLNREGTQYF.

The chain combines TRBV6-5 with TRBJ1-5; D is uncertain. The CDR3 sequence is 15 residues long. Germline assignment: CDR1 MNHEY and CDR2 SVGAGI. Trimming took 6 bases from V and 1 from J, leaving 13 bases between them. The CDR3 coding sequence is TGTGCCAGCAGCCAAGAGAATACGAGCAATCAGCCCCAGCATTTT. Amino acids: CASSQENTSNQPQHF.

This chain connects TRBV7-6 to TRBJ1-5; a weak D match, TRBD1 (5 bases). The CDR3 totals 15 residues. Trimming pared 5 bases from V and 3 bases from J, leaving 14 bases between. Germline-derived CDR1 and CDR2 are SGHVS and FNYEAQ. The CDR3 coding sequence is TGTGCCAGCAGCCTCGGTGGGGGGAACAATCAGCCCCAGCATTTT. Residues: CASSLGGGNNQPQHF.

This chain joins TRBV5-4 and TRBJ2-1, with 10 bases identical to TRBD1. Looked up from germline, CDR1 is SGHNT and CDR2 is YYREEE (reference sequence). V was clipped by 4 bases and J by 4 bases; unmatched bases: 14. The CDR3 spans 18 residues. The CDR3 DNA is TGTGCCAGCAGCCCCTTCATCCGTAGGGACAGGGGTTACAATGAGCAGTTCTTC. Amino acid sequence: CASSPFIRRDRGYNEQFF.

This chain links TRBV6-5 with TRBJ2-1, with D uncertain. CDR3 size: 15 residues. With 0 bases removed from V and 5 bases from J, the gap between germline ends came to 11 bases. The germline V gene has CDR1 MNHEY and CDR2 SVGAGI. Here the CDR3 DNA reads TGTGCCAGCAGTTACTCAAATTTAGGAGACAATGAGCAGTTCTTC. Its translation: CASSYSNLGDNEQFF.

V gene TRBV14 combines with J gene TRBJ1-2, with D unclear. The CDR3 is 13 amino acids. In germline, CDR1 is SGHDN, CDR2 FVKESK. Trimming took off 1 base at V and 2 bases at J, with 5 bases between the two ends. The CDR3 sequence is CASSQGQNYGYTF. CDR3 DNA sequence: TGTGCCAGCAGCCAAGGGCAGAACTATGGCTACACCTTC. The complete variable domain, with remaining parts taken from reference TRBV14 and TRBJ1-2, reads EAGVTQFPSHSVIEKGQTVTLRCDPISGHDNLYWYRRVMGKEIKFLLHFVKESKQDESGMPNNRFLAERTGGTYSTLKVQPAELEDSGVYFCASSQGQNYGYTFGSGTRLTVV.

Remarks on this clone: The same CDR3 also results from other DNA sequences found in this sample. V and J are TRBV19 and TRBJ1-2; D unresolved. The CDR3 runs to 14 residues. V lost 3 bases and J lost 0, with 8 bases in between. Germline values: CDR1 LNHDA, CDR2 SQIVND (reference sequence). CDR3 sequence: CASSIGSSNYGYTF. CDR3 bases: TGTGCCAGTAGTATCGGGTCGTCTAACTATGGCTACACCTTC.

This sequence joins TRBV7-6 and TRBJ2-1, with D possibly matching TRBD2 (5 bases). The CDR3 is 14 residues long. Trimming took 7 bases from V and 2 from J, leaving 12 bases between them. Germline loops: CDR1 SGHVS, CDR2 FNYEAQ. CDR3 sequence reads: CASNPTGTYNEQFF. The DNA of the CDR3 is TGTGCCAGCAACCCAACCGGGACCTACAATGAGCAGTTCTTC.

V gene TRBV7-8 combines with J gene TRBJ2-7; 7 nucleotides align to TRBD1. The germline V gene has CDR1 SGHVS and CDR2 FQNEAQ. The V and J ends lost 1 base and 3 bases, in that order; junction bases with no gene match: 6. The CDR3 consists of 15 residues. Here the CDR3 DNA reads TGTGCCAGCAGCTTAGTCGAGACAGGGATCTACGAGCAGTACTTC. Its translation: CASSLVETGIYEQYF.

This clone was seen a few times. The chain couples TRBV6-5 to TRBJ1-4; possible D gene TRBD1, 6 bases. V was trimmed by 10 bases and J by 3 bases, leaving 12 bases between them. The CDR3 has 13 residues. CDR1 MNHEY and CDR2 SVGAGI come from the germline V gene. CDR3 bases: TGTGCCACCTCACAGGGCCCTAATGAAAAACTGTTTTTT. Amino acids: CATSQGPNEKLFF.

This clone was detected only once. V is TRBV7-9 and J is TRBJ1-5; TRBD1 might be the D (5 bases). This CDR3 has 14 residues. Germline assignment: CDR1 SEHNR and CDR2 FQNEAQ (reference sequence). V was clipped by 4 bases and J by 0 bases, with 7 bases between them. The CDR3 DNA follows: TGTGCCAGCAGCTCAGGACATAGCAATCAGCCCCAGCATTTT. This codes for CASSSGHSNQPQHF.